A single sample is the source of the 16 T cell receptor beta chains below, sequenced in a study of blood T cell repertoires in COVID-19. The repertoire was sequenced with immunoSEQ multiplex PCR; TCRdb's copy has only in-frame clones and lacks some. The table shows 150,000 to 200,000 clones, with roughly four fifths occurring only once. Sample: peripheral blood. These receptor sequences come from a human donor in a cohort sampled during active COVID-19.

The rearrangement uses TRBV12-3 or TRBV12-4 and TRBJ1-3, with D perhaps TRBD1 (6 bases). Trimming shortened V by 5 bases and J by 15 bases, and 20 bases separated the two germline ends. The CDR3 spans 13 residues. CDR3 coding DNA: TGTGCCAGCAGTACCGCCACCTACAGGGATGGATATTTT. Protein product: CASSTATYRDGYF.

J is TRBJ1-3 and V is TRBV6-5, with D unclear. The germline gives CDR1 MNHEY, CDR2 SVGAGI. The CDR3 is 12 amino acids. Trimming removed 7 bases from V and 1 base from J, with 5 bases in between. CDR3 residues: CASIQSGNTIYF. For the CDR3, the DNA is TGTGCCAGCATCCAATCTGGAAACACCATATATTTT.

This clone was found a few times. The V gene is TRBV5-5, the J gene TRBJ1-1; D unclear. The V gene lost 5 bases and the J gene lost 0 bases, with 17 bases spanning the gap. The CDR3 length is 16 residues. Germline V gene data show CDR1 as SGHKS and CDR2 as YYEKEE (reference sequence). CDR3 DNA: TGTGCCAGCAGTCAATTGGTCGGAGGACTGAACACTGAAGCTTTCTTT. Translating it yields CASSQLVGGLNTEAFF.

The V gene is TRBV11-2, the J gene TRBJ2-7; no reliable D call. Trimming pared 5 bases from V and 5 bases from J, leaving 10 bases between. The CDR3 contains 12 residues. Per germline, CDR1 SGHAT and CDR2 FQNNGV. DNA of the CDR3: TGTGCCAGCAGCCCCAGAGGCAACGAGCAGTACTTC. Translating gives CASSPRGNEQYF.

The rearrangement joins TRBV7-2 to TRBJ2-5; TRBD1 might be the D (6 bases). Germline CDR1 SGHTA, CDR2 FQGNSA. The CDR3 is 15 residues long. V lost 3 bases and J lost 2, with 13 bases in between. The CDR3 DNA reads TGTGCCAGCAGCTTTTTCCGGGACACACAAGAGACCCAGTACTTC. This encodes CASSFFRDTQETQYF.

The rearrangement uses TRBV29-1 and TRBJ1-5; D is undetermined. The length of the CDR3 is 14 residues. Trimming stripped 4 bases from V and 10 bases from J, with 20 bases between. The germline V gene encodes CDR1 SQVTM and CDR2 ANQGSEA. CDR3 protein: CSVGPDSARGPQHF. Here the CDR3 DNA reads TGCAGCGTTGGTCCGGACTCGGCAAGAGGCCCCCAGCATTTT.

The V and J genes are TRBV6-4 and TRBJ2-1; 7 bases fit TRBD1. The germline CDR1 and CDR2 sequences are MRHNA and SNTAGT. The J segment lost 2 bases and the V segment lost 2 bases, leaving 6 bases of the junction unmatched. This CDR3 has 16 residues. CDR3 sequence (DNA): TGTGCCAGCAGTGACGAGTGGGGACAGCCCTACAATGAGCAGTTCTTC. It yields the protein CASSDEWGQPYNEQFF.

The J gene is TRBJ1-3, the V gene TRBV30; D gene uncertain. CDR3 length equals 12 residues. V gave up 5 bases and J gave up 8 bases, with 13 bases separating them. Germline V CDR1 and CDR2: GTSNPN, SVGIG (reference sequence). The DNA of the CDR3 is TGTGCCTGGCGTTTGTTCGCGGACACCATATATTTT. Translation: CAWRLFADTIYF.

The table lists this clone with a count of one. At one boundary the junction diverges from the germline segment, which might be a read error. The chain recombines TRBV7-7 with TRBJ2-2, with 10 bases lining up with TRBD2. The CDR3 runs to 14 residues. The germline CDR1 and CDR2 sequences are SSHAT and FNYEAQ (reference sequence). The CDR3 DNA sequence: TGTGCTAGCAGCGGGGGGGCAAACACCGGGGAGCTGTTTTTT. Its protein is CASSGGANTGELFF.

The V call is TRBV28, the J call TRBJ1-4; 11 bases map to TRBD1. This CDR3 has 16 amino acids. Germline CDR1 is MDHEN and CDR2 is SYDVKM. Trimming cost V 5 bases and J 7 bases; bases outside gene matches: 9. The CDR3 DNA reads as TGTGCCAGCAGTAGCACCGGGACAGGGGGAATTGAAAAACTGTTTTTT. It specifies CASSSTGTGGIEKLFF.

This CDR3 is CASSQDLGGITEAFF. CDR3 sequence (DNA): TGCGCCAGCAGCCAAGATTTGGGGGGTATCACTGAAGCTTTCTTT. V gene TRBV4-3 combines with J gene TRBJ1-1, with a possible D match to TRBD1 (5 bases). Germline CDR1 and CDR2: LGHNA and YSLEER. V was cut by 0 bases and J by 4 bases, with 12 bases left in between. The CDR3 covers 15 residues.

CDR3 sequence: CASIHPGQGIGELFF. DNA of the CDR3: TGTGCCAGCATCCATCCGGGACAGGGTATCGGGGAGCTGTTTTTT. The chain uses TRBV7-2 and TRBJ2-2; 9 nucleotides agree with TRBD1. The germline V gene has CDR1 SGHTA and CDR2 FQGNSA. Trimming removed 7 bases from V and 7 bases from J; junction bases left unmatched: 10. This CDR3 contains 15 residues.

This clone was seen once. The CDR3 nucleotides read TGTGCCAGCAGCTTAGTAGGAGGATCGGCAGAGACCCAGTACTTC. This sequence encodes CASSLVGGSAETQYF. This chain uses TRBV7-3 with TRBJ2-5, with D possibly matching TRBD2 (5 bases). Trimming stripped 2 bases from V and 4 bases from J, with 14 bases between. The CDR3 length is 15 residues. Germline V CDR1 and CDR2: SGHTA, FQGTGA. Full variable domain (rest looked up from reference TRBV7-3 and TRBJ2-5): GAGVSQTPSNKVTEKGKYVELRCDPISGHTALYWYRQSLGQGPEFLIYFQGTGAADDSGLPNDRFFAVRPEGSVSTLKIQRTERGDSAVYLCASSLVGGSAETQYFGPGTRLLVL.

The V gene is TRBV5-6, the J gene TRBJ2-4, with 8 nucleotides matching TRBD2. CDR1 is SGHDT and CDR2 is YYEEEE in the germline V gene. The CDR3 totals 18 residues. V shed 0 bases, J shed 1 base, and the junction held 9 bases outside the gene matches. Here the CDR3 reads CASSLVAGGREAKNIQYF. The CDR3 nucleotides are TGTGCCAGCAGCTTGGTGGCGGGGGGCCGGGAGGCCAAAAACATTCAGTACTTC.

There are a few counts of this clone. The chain joins TRBV23-1 to TRBJ2-4; TRBD1 aligns across 9 bases. TRBV23-1 is an ORF, with its function uncertain. The junction had 9 bases not matched to a gene; V was cut back by 2 bases and J by 7 bases. The CDR3 spans 16 residues. The CDR3 bases are TGCGCCAGCAGTCAACGCACCCGGGACAGGGACAACATTCAGTACTTC. This codes for CASSQRTRDRDNIQYF.

The CDR3 spells CASSLSGSGANVLTF. The CDR3 DNA sequence: TGTGCCAGCAGTTTATCCGGCTCTGGGGCCAACGTCCTGACTTTC. The chain recombines TRBV28 with TRBJ2-6; D gene ambiguous. V was clipped by 1 base and J by 0 bases, with 4 bases between them. Looked up from germline, CDR1 is MDHEN and CDR2 is SYDVKM. The CDR3 consists of 15 residues.